The clone carrying this TCR beta chain came up once. Its antigen is not identified. The germline gene is not matched at one end of the junction; a read error may be the cause. This entry comes from a study of cytomegalovirus exposure and HLA in healthy donors. Clones were sequenced by immunoSEQ multiplex PCR, and TCRdb holds only the in-frame ones, with some missing. Among approximately 160,000 clones listed, around 96% were seen once. The study's findings and limits: Cytomegalovirus association was assigned to about 150 TCR beta chains. Rare TCR sequences dominated, though some public TCRs recurred in many donors.

This receptor was identified in a woman between 18 and 29 years old in good health and CMV-seronegative. The sequencing input was PBMCs.

The CDR3 bases are TGTGCTAGCAGCTTATCGGGGATCTACAATGAGCAGTTCTTC. Translating it yields CASSLSGIYNEQFF. The chain is built from TRBV7-7 and TRBJ2-1; a possible D gene is TRBD2 (5 bases). The germline V gene encodes CDR1 SSHAT and CDR2 FNYEAQ (reference sequence). The CDR3 contains 14 residues.